A single T cell receptor (beta chain) is shown here with its context. Repertoires were generated with immunoSEQ multiplex PCR, while TCRdb's copy carries only in-frame clones and drops some. The sample yields roughly 79,000 clones, about nine tenths seen once. The data derive from a study of technical replicates of blood from several donors. Trimming shortened V by 8 bases and J by 5 bases, and 22 bases separated the two germline ends. This CDR3 spans 15 amino acids. The material sequenced was T cells isolated from PBMCs. The chain recombines TRBV23-1 with TRBJ2-7; possible D gene TRBD1, 5 bases. Being an ORF, TRBV23-1 has a function that is uncertain. The receptor's source is a human donor in good health. Some clones in this sample may be carry-over from other donors' samples. CDR3 sequence: CASPNQGARCHEQYF. The CDR3 DNA reads as TGCGCCAGCCCAAACCAAGGGGCGCGTTGCCACGAGCAGTACTTC.